This is a list of T cell receptor beta chains from one sample in a study of blood T cell repertoires in COVID-19. Sequencing was performed with immunoSEQ multiplex PCR; in TCRdb, only in-frame clones are kept and a portion is missing. The sample holds roughly 68,000 clones, approximately 85% seen once. What was sequenced was peripheral blood. These receptor sequences come from a man over 45 with acute or convalescent COVID-19. CDR3s include the opening cysteine and the closing phenylalanine or tryptophan. Each record gives: D gene, clone size, V gene, J gene, CDR3 DNA, CDR3 protein. The D gene is left open where the match is weak. The size of a clone is reported for some rows only, either as once, few or many, or as a class for expanded clones.

TRBD2	-	TRBV7-2	TRBJ2-3	TGTGCCAGCAGCTTAGTACCTAGCGGGGGAATCACAGATACGCAGTATTTT	CASSLVPSGGITDTQYF
TRBD1	once	TRBV27	TRBJ1-4	TGTGCCAGCAGTCCGATGGACAGGGTGGGGGAAAAACTGTTTTTT	CASSPMDRVGEKLFF
TRBD1	-	TRBV19	TRBJ1-1	TGTGCCAGTAGTACACGACAGGGAACGACTGAAGCTTTCTTT	CASSTRQGTTEAFF
-	-	TRBV7-3	TRBJ2-1	TGTGCCAGCAGCTTAAATAACTACAATGAGCAGTTCTTC	CASSLNNYNEQFF
TRBD2	-	TRBV7-3	TRBJ2-3	TGTGCCAGCAGCTTAGATAGCGGGGGTACAGATACGCAGTATTTT	CASSLDSGGTDTQYF
-	-	TRBV7-7	TRBJ2-5	TGTGCTAGCAGCATAGAGGGGGTAGAGACCCAGTACTTC	CASSIEGVETQYF
-	-	TRBV5-1	TRBJ1-3	TGCGCCAGCAGCTTGGGAAATCAGGGTGATGGAAACACCATATATTTT	CASSLGNQGDGNTIYF
TRBD2	-	TRBV6-2/TRBV6-3	TRBJ2-7	TGTGCCAGCAGTTACGCGGGGGGGTCCTACGAGCAGTACTTC	CASSYAGGSYEQYF
-	-	TRBV7-3	TRBJ2-3	TGTGCCAGCAGCTTAACGCCGGACTCGGATACGCAGTATTTT	CASSLTPDSDTQYF
-	-	TRBV18	TRBJ2-2	TGTGCCAGCTCACCACCCTTCCTCGGGGAGCTGTTTTTT	CASSPPFLGELFF
-	-	TRBV11-2	TRBJ2-3	TGTGCCAGCAGCTTAGGGCGGAAGACCGATACGCAGTATTTT	CASSLGRKTDTQYF
TRBD1	-	TRBV6-5	TRBJ2-1	TGTGCCAGCAGCCGCGGACAGGTGTCCTACAATGAGCAGTTCTTC	CASSRGQVSYNEQFF
-	-	TRBV5-6	TRBJ2-1	TGTGCCAGCAGCTTGGCCCCCTATTACCTCAATGAGCAGTTCTTC	CASSLAPYYLNEQFF
TRBD1	-	TRBV28	TRBJ2-7	TGTGCCAGCAGTTTTCACCGGACAGGGGGTCACGAGCAGTACTTC	CASSFHRTGGHEQYF
-	-	TRBV28	TRBJ2-7	TGTGCCAGCAGTTTAGCGAACTACGAGCAGTACTTC	CASSLANYEQYF
TRBD2	once	TRBV14	TRBJ2-3	TGTGCCAGCAGCCTGACTAGCGGGGGCCCCTCTAGCACAGATACGCAGTATTTT	CASSLTSGGPSSTDTQYF
-	-	TRBV11-2	TRBJ1-4	TGTGCCAGCAGCACCCGACAAACAACTAATGAAAAACTGTTTTTT	CASSTRQTTNEKLFF
-	-	TRBV20-1	TRBJ2-3	TGCAGTGCACTTATACCAGATACGCAGTATTTT	CSALIPDTQYF
TRBD1	-	TRBV29-1	TRBJ1-2	TGCAGCGTCGCACAACAGGGGGCGGGCGGCTACACCTTC	CSVAQQGAGGYTF
TRBD2	-	TRBV24-1	TRBJ2-2	TGTGCCACCAGTAAAGCGGGGGCGCGCACCGGGGAGCTGTTTTTT	CATSKAGARTGELFF
-	-	TRBV10-2	TRBJ2-3	TGCGCCAGCAGGGGGGGAGGTACGCAGTATTTT	CASRGGGTQYF
TRBD1	once	TRBV9	TRBJ2-3	TGTGCCAGCAGCGCCGACAGGGGGCTGAGCACAGATACGCAGTATTTT	CASSADRGLSTDTQYF
-	-	TRBV10-2	TRBJ1-6	TGCGCCAGCAGTGAGATAAATAATTCACCCCTCCACTTT	CASSEINNSPLHF
-	-	TRBV5-1	TRBJ2-2	TGCGCCAGCAGCCAATCCTATCAGAACACCGGGGAGCTGTTTTTT	CASSQSYQNTGELFF
TRBD2	once	TRBV5-1	TRBJ2-5	TGCGCCAGCAGTTCCCGACTAGCGGGGGCCTACGGGGAGACCCAGTACTTC	CASSSRLAGAYGETQYF
-	-	TRBV30	TRBJ2-6	TGTGCCTACAACCCCGACAGCTCTGGGGCCAACGTCCTGACTTTC	CAYNPDSSGANVLTF
-	-	TRBV11-2	TRBJ2-1	TGTGCCAGCACCCTTTCCCCCCCTCGGGGGCAGTTCTTC	CASTLSPPRGQFF
TRBD1	-	TRBV12-3/TRBV12-4	TRBJ1-1	TGTGCCAGCAGCCGGGGACAGCTACTTGAAGCTTTCTTT	CASSRGQLLEAFF
-	-	TRBV12-3/TRBV12-4	TRBJ1-2	TGTGCCAGCAAGTCCCAGGGGCGCGATGGCTACACCTTC	CASKSQGRDGYTF
TRBD2	-	TRBV7-3	TRBJ2-1	TGTGCCAGCAGCCAGACGAGCGGGGGAGTAAACAATGAGCAGTTCTTC	CASSQTSGGVNNEQFF
TRBD1	-	TRBV24-1	TRBJ2-1	TGTGCCACCAGTGACCCCGACAGGGACAATGAGCAGTTCTTC	CATSDPDRDNEQFF
-	few	TRBV5-1	TRBJ1-2	TGCGCCAGCAGCTTGGCCTTGACAGACTATGGCTACACCTTC	CASSLALTDYGYTF
-	-	TRBV6-2/TRBV6-3	TRBJ2-3	TGTGCCAGCAGCTACTATCAAGCGTATACGCAGTATTTT	CASSYYQAYTQYF
-	once	TRBV5-1	TRBJ1-2	TGCGCCAGCCAGAGCGGGGCTGGGGGAAACTATGGCTACACCTTC	CASQSGAGGNYGYTF
TRBD1	many	TRBV5-4	TRBJ2-3	TGTGCCAGCAGTTCTAAGGGGGCGCGGACAGATACGCAGTATTTT	CASSSKGARTDTQYF
TRBD1	-	TRBV13	TRBJ2-1	TGTGCCAGCAGCACTCAACAGGGGACGAATGAGCAGTTCTTC	CASSTQQGTNEQFF
-	-	TRBV30	TRBJ2-2	TGTGCCTGGAGTACACAGGGCAACGGGGAGCTGTTTTTT	CAWSTQGNGELFF
TRBD1	-	TRBV6-5	TRBJ1-4	TGTGCCAGCAGCCCCCGGACAGGGGGGGGTGAAAAACTGTTTTTT	CASSPRTGGGEKLFF
-	-	TRBV3-1/TRBV3-2	TRBJ1-6	TGTGCTAGCAGCCGACAGGCGACAGTCTATAATTCACCCCTCCACTTT	CASSRQATVYNSPLHF
-	few	TRBV19	TRBJ1-3	TGTGCCAGTAGTCCCCTATTTCGGGAGTCTGGAAACACCATATATTTT	CASSPLFRESGNTIYF
-	-	TRBV3-1/TRBV3-2	TRBJ2-2	TGTGCCAGCGGGAAAGGGGTTAACACCGGGGAGCTGTTTTTT	CASGKGVNTGELFF
-	-	TRBV11-1	TRBJ2-2	TGTGCCAGCAGCTTATCTCATGCGGGTGCGGCCGGGGAGCTGTTTTTT	CASSLSHAGAAGELFF
-	-	TRBV6-1	TRBJ1-1	TGTGCCAGCAGTGAAGGAGACAGCCAGAAAGCTTTCTTT	CASSEGDSQKAFF
-	-	TRBV7-3	TRBJ2-5	TGTGCCAGCAGCTTAATCCCCCAGGGGGAGACCCAGTACTTC	CASSLIPQGETQYF
TRBD1	-	TRBV4-1	TRBJ2-7	TGCGCCAGCAGCCAACCGGACAGGGCTTACGACGAGCAGTACTTC	CASSQPDRAYDEQYF
TRBD1	-	TRBV7-8	TRBJ2-3	TGTGCCAGCAGCCAGGGACAGATCAATACAGATACGCAGTATTTT	CASSQGQINTDTQYF
-	-	TRBV11-3	TRBJ2-7	TGTGCCAGCAGCCTAGATGGACAGTCCTACGAGCAGTACTTC	CASSLDGQSYEQYF
TRBD1	-	TRBV9	TRBJ1-1	TGTGCCAGCACCAAAAGAGGGGGGACAGGCATGAACACTGAAGCTTTCTTT	CASTKRGGTGMNTEAFF
TRBD1	-	TRBV24-1	TRBJ2-1	TGTGCCACCAGTGGGACAGGGAGCAATGAGCAGTTCTTC	CATSGTGSNEQFF
TRBD1	once	TRBV11-2	TRBJ2-1	TGTGCCAGCAGCAAAGGGGGACAGGGGTACAATGAGCAGTTCTTC	CASSKGGQGYNEQFF
-	-	TRBV5-1	TRBJ2-2	TGCGCCAGCAGCTTGGGGGGCACCGCGAACACCGGGGAGCTGTTTTTT	CASSLGGTANTGELFF
TRBD1	-	TRBV2	TRBJ2-4	TGTGCCAGCAGCGACCTGGGACAGGCAACCAAAAACATTCAGTACTTC	CASSDLGQATKNIQYF
TRBD2	-	TRBV6-2/TRBV6-3	TRBJ2-5	TGTGCCAGCAGTGGCCGGGGGGTCCAAGAGACCCAGTACTTC	CASSGRGVQETQYF
TRBD2	-	TRBV7-3	TRBJ2-1	TGTGCCAGCAGCTTGAGTGGAGGCCCGGGACTAGCGGGCGAGCAGTTCTTC	CASSLSGGPGLAGEQFF
-	-	TRBV6-5	TRBJ1-2	TGTGCCACCCATCGGGGGGGAAAAGCGAGTGGCTACACCTTC	CATHRGGKASGYTF
TRBD2	-	TRBV7-9	TRBJ2-1	TGTGCCAGCAGCTTAGGGGCGGGGGGCTACAATGAGCAGTTCTTC	CASSLGAGGYNEQFF
TRBD2	-	TRBV5-4	TRBJ2-5	TGTGCCAGCAGCTTGGAACTAGCGGGCCGGAAGTACTTC	CASSLELAGRKYF
-	few	TRBV7-9	TRBJ1-2	TGTGCCAGCAGCTCAGGAAGCCCAGGCGTGGATGGCTACACCTTC	CASSSGSPGVDGYTF
-	once	TRBV3-1/TRBV3-2	TRBJ2-5	TGTGCCAGCAGCCCACTGGAGGGTGCGACCCAGTACTTC	CASSPLEGATQYF
TRBD1	-	TRBV5-1	TRBJ1-1	TGCGCCAGCAACCACAGGGGTGGGAGAACTGAAGCTTTCTTT	CASNHRGGRTEAFF